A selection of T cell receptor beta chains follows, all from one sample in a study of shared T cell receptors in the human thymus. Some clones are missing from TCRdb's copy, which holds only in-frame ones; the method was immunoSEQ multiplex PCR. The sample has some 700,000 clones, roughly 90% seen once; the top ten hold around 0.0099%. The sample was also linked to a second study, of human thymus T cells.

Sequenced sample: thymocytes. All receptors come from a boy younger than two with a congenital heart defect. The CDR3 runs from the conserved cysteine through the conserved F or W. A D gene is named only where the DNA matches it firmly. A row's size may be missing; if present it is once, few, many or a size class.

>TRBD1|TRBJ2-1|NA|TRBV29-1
TGCAGCGCCACGGACAGGGTGAGGGAGCAGTTCTTC
CSATDRVREQFF
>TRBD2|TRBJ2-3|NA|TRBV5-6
TGTGCCAGCAGGACTAGCGGTCCAGATACGCAGTATTTT
CASRTSGPDTQYF
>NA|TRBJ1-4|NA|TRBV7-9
TGTGCCAGCAGCTCAAAGGACGACGTTTTCGGGGGACTGTTTTTT
CASSSKDDVFGGLFF
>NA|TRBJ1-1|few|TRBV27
TGTGCCAGCAGTTTACGAAAAAGGTCCCAGGCCAACACTGAAGCTTTCTTT
CASSLRKRSQANTEAFF
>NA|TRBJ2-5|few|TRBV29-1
TGCAGCGTTGAAGATGCGGTGAGAGAGACCCAGTACTTC
CSVEDAVRETQYF
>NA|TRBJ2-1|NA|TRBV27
TGTGCCAGCAGTCTGTCCTTGCGGCGGGTAACCTACAATGAGCAGTTCTTC
CASSLSLRRVTYNEQFF
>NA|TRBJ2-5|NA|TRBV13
TGTGCCAGCAGCTCTAGAGGTCCCAAAGAGACCCAGTACTTC
CASSSRGPKETQYF
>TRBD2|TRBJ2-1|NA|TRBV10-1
TGCGCCAGCAGTGCTAGCACTAGCGGGAGCCACAATGAGCAGTTCTTC
CASSASTSGSHNEQFF
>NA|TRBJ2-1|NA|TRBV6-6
TGTACCAGCAGGACCGGGACTTCCTACAATGAGCAGTTCTTC
CTSRTGTSYNEQFF
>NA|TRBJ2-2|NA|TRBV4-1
TGCGCCAGCAGCCAAGCCCCGGAGGTCAGTGGGGAGCTGTTTTTT
CASSQAPEVSGELFF
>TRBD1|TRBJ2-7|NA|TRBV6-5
TGTGCCACCCCCCGGGACAGCAACTACGAGCAGTACTTC
CATPRDSNYEQYF
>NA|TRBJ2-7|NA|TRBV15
TGTGCCACCAGCAGAGATGGGCGCCGATCCTACGAGCAGTACTTC
CATSRDGRRSYEQYF
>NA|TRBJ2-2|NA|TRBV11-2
TGTGCCAGCAGCTTTAGTGGAGTGAGAGCCGGGGAGCTGTTTTTT
CASSFSGVRAGELFF
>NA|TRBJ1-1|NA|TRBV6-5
TGTGCCAGCACCCGGGGGGACGGGGGCCCGGCTTTCTTT
CASTRGDGGPAFF
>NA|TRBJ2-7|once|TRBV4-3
TGCGCCAGCAGCCAAGCCACCCGGGACACCTCCTCCCAGGGCGACGAGCAGTACTTC
CASSQATRDTSSQGDEQYF
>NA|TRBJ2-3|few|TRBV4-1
TGCGCCAGCAGTCCCTCAGGCGGGAAGACAGATACGCAGTATTTT
CASSPSGGKTDTQYF
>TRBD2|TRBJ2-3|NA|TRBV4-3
TGCGCCAGCAGCCATAACCCGGGGAGGACTAGCGGGGACCTACTTAGCACAGATACGCAGTATTTT
CASSHNPGRTSGDLLSTDTQYF
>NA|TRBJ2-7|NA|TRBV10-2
TGCGCCAGCAGTGAGAACGGGCCGGGGTGGCAGTACTTC
CASSENGPGWQYF
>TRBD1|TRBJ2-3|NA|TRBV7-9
TGTGCCAGCAGCACACAGGGGCCCGGTAGGGATACGCAGTATTTT
CASSTQGPGRDTQYF
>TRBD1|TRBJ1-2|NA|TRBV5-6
TGTGCCAGCAGCTTGGGAGGGACAGTAGGCCCCGCGGGCTATGGCTACACCTTC
CASSLGGTVGPAGYGYTF
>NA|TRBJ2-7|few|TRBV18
TGTGCCAGCTCACCACCGAGGCTAGGGGCCACCGCTTACGAGCAGTACTTC
CASSPPRLGATAYEQYF
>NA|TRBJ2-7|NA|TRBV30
TGTGCCTGGAGTGTAGCGGAGCTTTACGAGCAGTACTTC
CAWSVAELYEQYF
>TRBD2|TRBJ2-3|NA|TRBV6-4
TGTGCCAGCAGTGAAACTAGCGGGAGTAGGAGCACAGATACGCAGTATTTT
CASSETSGSRSTDTQYF
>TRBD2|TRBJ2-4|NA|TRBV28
TGTGCCAGCAGCGCGAGCGGGAGAGTCAAAAACATTCAGTACTTC
CASSASGRVKNIQYF
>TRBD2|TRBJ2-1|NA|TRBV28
TGTGCCAGCAGTTTGACTAGCGGGAGACTTTCCTACAATGAGCAGTTCTTC
CASSLTSGRLSYNEQFF
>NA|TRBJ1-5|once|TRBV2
TGTGCCAGCAGTGTTCCAGGGGATAGCAATCAGCCCCAGCATTTT
CASSVPGDSNQPQHF
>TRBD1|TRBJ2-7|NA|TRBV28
TGTGCCAGCAGCCCTTCGTACAGGGGACCCTACGAGCAGTACTTC
CASSPSYRGPYEQYF
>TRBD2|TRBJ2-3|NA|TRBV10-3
TGTGCCATCAGTCCTAGCACTAGCGGGAGCACAGATACGCAGTATTTT
CAISPSTSGSTDTQYF
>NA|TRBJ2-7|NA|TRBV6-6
TGTGCCAGCAGGACCAGGGGGGTTGAGCAGTACTTC
CASRTRGVEQYF
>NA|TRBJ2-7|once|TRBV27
TGTGCCAGCAGTTTCGCCAGGGACTACGAGCAGTACTTC
CASSFARDYEQYF
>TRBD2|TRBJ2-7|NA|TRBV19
TGTGCCAGTAGTATAAGATCGGGACTAGCTGAGGAGCAGTACTTC
CASSIRSGLAEEQYF
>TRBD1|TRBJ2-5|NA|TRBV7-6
TGTGCCAGCAGCTTATTTACAGACAGGGGCCAGCAAGAGACCCAGTACTTC
CASSLFTDRGQQETQYF
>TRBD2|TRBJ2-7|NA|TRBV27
TGTGCCAGCAGTACCCTAGCGGGCCTCTCCTACGAGCAGTACTTC
CASSTLAGLSYEQYF
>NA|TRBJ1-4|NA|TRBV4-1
TGCGCCAGCAGCCCTAGGGGTGACACTAATGAAAAACTGTTTTTT
CASSPRGDTNEKLFF
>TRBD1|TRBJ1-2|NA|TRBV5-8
TGTGCCAGTTTCAGACAGGGAAGTGGCTACACCTTC
CASFRQGSGYTF
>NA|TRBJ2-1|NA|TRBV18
TGTGCCAGCTCACCAGGGGGACTCCCCTTAGGGGAGCAGTTCTTC
CASSPGGLPLGEQFF
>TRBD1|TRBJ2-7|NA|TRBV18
TGTGCCAGCTCACAGACAGGGTCGATAGCCTACGAGCAGTACTTC
CASSQTGSIAYEQYF
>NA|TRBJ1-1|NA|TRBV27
TGTGCCAGCACCCCACGGGCTAACAGGGAGAACACTGAAGCTTTCTTT
CASTPRANRENTEAFF
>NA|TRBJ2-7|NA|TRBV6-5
TGTGCCAGCAGTTACTTGACCCCGACTCTTGGGGAGCAGTACTTC
CASSYLTPTLGEQYF
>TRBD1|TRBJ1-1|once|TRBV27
TGTGCCAGCAGACAAGGACAGGGCCAACGGAACACTGAAGCTTTCTTT
CASRQGQGQRNTEAFF
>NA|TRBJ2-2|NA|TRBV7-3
TGTGCCAGCAGCCCTGATAGGAACACCGGGGAGCTGTTTTTT
CASSPDRNTGELFF
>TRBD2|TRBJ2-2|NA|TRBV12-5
TGTGCTAGTGCCTTCGGACTAGCAGGTCGTCGCCCCGGGGAGCTGTTTTTT
CASAFGLAGRRPGELFF
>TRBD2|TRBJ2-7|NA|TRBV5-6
TGTGCCAGCAGCTTGACGGCCGTGACTAGCGGGATCTACGAGCAGTACTTC
CASSLTAVTSGIYEQYF
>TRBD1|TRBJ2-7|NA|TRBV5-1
TGCGCCAGCCGCAAAAATCCCGGGACAGGGGGCAACGACGAGCAGTACTTC
CASRKNPGTGGNDEQYF
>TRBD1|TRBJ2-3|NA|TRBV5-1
TGCGCCAGCAGCTCCACCACTGGGACAGGGGTGGCGGGAGACGGCACAGATACGCAGTATTTT
CASSSTTGTGVAGDGTDTQYF
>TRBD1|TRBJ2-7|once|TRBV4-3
TGCGCCAGCAGCCAAGTCTCGGACAGGGGCCATCCCCAGTACTTC
CASSQVSDRGHPQYF
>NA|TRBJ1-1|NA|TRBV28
TGTGCCAGCAGCCCCGCACGTGGCAGGGGAGACACTGAAGCTTTCTTT
CASSPARGRGDTEAFF
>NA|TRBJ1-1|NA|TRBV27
TGTGCCAGCAGGACGGACAACATGAACACTGAAGCTTTCTTT
CASRTDNMNTEAFF
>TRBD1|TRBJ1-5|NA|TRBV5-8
TGTGCCAGCAGCAGGGACAGGGGCATTGTCCAGCCCCAGCATTTT
CASSRDRGIVQPQHF
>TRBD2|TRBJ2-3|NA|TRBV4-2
TGTGCCAGCAGCCAAGTCCCCGGGCTAGCGGGATTGACAGATACGCAGTATTTT
CASSQVPGLAGLTDTQYF
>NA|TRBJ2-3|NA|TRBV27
TGTGCCAGCAGTCCGCGGGGAGATACGCAGTATTTT
CASSPRGDTQYF
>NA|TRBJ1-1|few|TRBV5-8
TGTGCCAGCAGGTCCGCACAGGGCGGGGGCACTGAAGCTTTCTTT
CASRSAQGGGTEAFF